This T cell receptor beta chain comes out of a study of T cells in Graves' hyperthyroidism and ophthalmopathy (dated by TCRdb to about 2019). Looking at the study overall: Peripheral blood was sampled at the time of initial diagnosis, prior to any treatment. According to the paper, TCR Vbeta CDR3 sequencing was carried out on 135 peripheral blood samples, which came from some 41 ophthalmopathy, about 75 hyperthyroidism and roughly 17 progressor patients. After blood sampling, hyperthyroidism patients were treated with methimazole at a starting dose of 30 mg daily, and ophthalmopathy patients were treated with high-dose intravenous methylprednisolone. TCR V-J signatures able to tell the groups apart were searched for in a discovery cohort of approximately 95 patients, of whom more than 40 had Graves' ophthalmopathy and 55 to 65 had stable Graves' hyperthyroidism. The 80 to 100 discovery patients were randomly divided into training and test sets at a 7:3 ratio. Prospective prediction of ophthalmopathy was tested in an independent validation cohort of fewer than 20 hyperthyroidism patients and 15 to 17 patients who later progressed to ophthalmopathy. In about six Graves' hyperthyroidism patients, the study also compared T-cell repertoires from thyroid tissue with T-cell repertoires from blood.

Counted from cysteine to phenylalanine, this CDR3 has 17 amino acids. Only the CDR3 DNA is retained, 51 bases long and in frame from the first base. Taken from the germline V gene, the CDR1 and CDR2 loops are KGHSH and LQKENI. The study at large found these results: No statistical method was used to fix the sample size in advance, and group allocation was not hidden from the investigators. Ophthalmopathy was separated from stable hyperthyroidism by a 13 V-J signature model, with approximately 90% sensitivity and about 81% specificity obtained in cross-validation and 80%/75% obtained in testing. In validation, progression to ophthalmopathy was predicted by the model with 65% to 71% sensitivity and 72% to 85% specificity, a median of roughly 6.4 months before onset. Most expanded thyroid clonotypes (frequency above 0.001) were also detected in blood, a finding suggesting that blood repertoires may reflect thyroid immune responses.

A note on this clonotype: Its antigen has not been determined. A much larger clone is a single base away; this may be a read error.

A patient counted as having stable Graves' hyperthyroidism if no progression to ophthalmopathy occurred over 18 months of follow-up. Hyperthyroidism patients were newly diagnosed, with disease duration under 2 months, and aged 18 to 65 years. Any patient with an uncontrolled infection, another autoimmune disease, pregnancy or lactation was excluded. Diagnoses were based on clinical symptoms, serum thyroxine and TRAb, thyroid ultrasound and orbital computed tomography. Ficoll-Paque density gradient centrifugation was used to isolate PBMCs from approximately 11 ml of fresh peripheral blood. Trizol reagent was used to extract total RNA, and RNA quality was then checked on an Agilent 2100 Bioanalyzer. The TCR beta CDR3 regions were amplified from RNA transcripts. The TCR CDR3 was subjected to a first round of RT-PCR using the HTBI primer set and the Qiagen OneStep RT-PCR kit. A second multiplex PCR round built the libraries, followed by size selection and purification. Libraries were sequenced paired-end with 100 bp reads on an Illumina HiSeq2000. The original pipeline was this. SOAPnuke was used to process the raw data, with reads discarded if the reads contained adapters or uncalled bases, had a mean Phred below 15, or lacked an exact constant-primer or identifier match. COPE v1.2.5 was used to merge high-quality paired reads, and clonotypes were defined as unique nucleotide sequences. Clonotypes were aligned to IMGT TRBV, TRBD and TRBJ reference segments using MiTCR v1.1. Only V-J combinations with frequency above 0.0001, covering about 99% of repertoires, were analysed. A TCS score was defined as the ratio between F50 (clonal expansion) and ExV (chaos), using BLOSUM62-based TCRdist between CDR3 peptides within each V-J. Welch's t-statistics and random forest reduced approximately 520 V-J features to roughly 13, which were used in a naive Bayes classifier (R e1071). TCRdb took the public reads, trimmed them with fastp at Q25, ran MiXCR for clone calling and kept in-frame beta chains. Every CDR3 protein is listed once, alongside the most common genes and DNA of its rows. These V and J calls originate from TCRdb's pipeline instead of the authors' own analysis. The sample table lists 300,000 to 350,000 distinct CDR3 sequences, about 20% of them with a count of one. 45% to 55% of the sample rests with the top ten.

The origin of this receptor is a woman aged 45-59 years with Graves' hyperthyroidism. This chain joins TRBV18 to TRBJ1-4; TRBD1 is a possible D gene, resting on 5 matching bases. The sequenced material came from blood. The base sequence is TGTGCCAGCTCACCAAGGGGTGCGCAGGACCCTAATGAAAGACTGTTTTTT. Translation gives CASSPRGAQDPNERLFF. The full variable domain, completed from the reference TRBV18 and TRBJ1-4 proteins outside the CDR3, reads NAGVMQNPRHLVRRRGQEARLRCSPMKGHSHVYWYRQLPEEGLKFMVYLQKENIIDESGMPKERFSAEFPKEGPSILRIQQVVRGDSAAYFCASSPRGAQDPNERLFFGSGTQLSVL.